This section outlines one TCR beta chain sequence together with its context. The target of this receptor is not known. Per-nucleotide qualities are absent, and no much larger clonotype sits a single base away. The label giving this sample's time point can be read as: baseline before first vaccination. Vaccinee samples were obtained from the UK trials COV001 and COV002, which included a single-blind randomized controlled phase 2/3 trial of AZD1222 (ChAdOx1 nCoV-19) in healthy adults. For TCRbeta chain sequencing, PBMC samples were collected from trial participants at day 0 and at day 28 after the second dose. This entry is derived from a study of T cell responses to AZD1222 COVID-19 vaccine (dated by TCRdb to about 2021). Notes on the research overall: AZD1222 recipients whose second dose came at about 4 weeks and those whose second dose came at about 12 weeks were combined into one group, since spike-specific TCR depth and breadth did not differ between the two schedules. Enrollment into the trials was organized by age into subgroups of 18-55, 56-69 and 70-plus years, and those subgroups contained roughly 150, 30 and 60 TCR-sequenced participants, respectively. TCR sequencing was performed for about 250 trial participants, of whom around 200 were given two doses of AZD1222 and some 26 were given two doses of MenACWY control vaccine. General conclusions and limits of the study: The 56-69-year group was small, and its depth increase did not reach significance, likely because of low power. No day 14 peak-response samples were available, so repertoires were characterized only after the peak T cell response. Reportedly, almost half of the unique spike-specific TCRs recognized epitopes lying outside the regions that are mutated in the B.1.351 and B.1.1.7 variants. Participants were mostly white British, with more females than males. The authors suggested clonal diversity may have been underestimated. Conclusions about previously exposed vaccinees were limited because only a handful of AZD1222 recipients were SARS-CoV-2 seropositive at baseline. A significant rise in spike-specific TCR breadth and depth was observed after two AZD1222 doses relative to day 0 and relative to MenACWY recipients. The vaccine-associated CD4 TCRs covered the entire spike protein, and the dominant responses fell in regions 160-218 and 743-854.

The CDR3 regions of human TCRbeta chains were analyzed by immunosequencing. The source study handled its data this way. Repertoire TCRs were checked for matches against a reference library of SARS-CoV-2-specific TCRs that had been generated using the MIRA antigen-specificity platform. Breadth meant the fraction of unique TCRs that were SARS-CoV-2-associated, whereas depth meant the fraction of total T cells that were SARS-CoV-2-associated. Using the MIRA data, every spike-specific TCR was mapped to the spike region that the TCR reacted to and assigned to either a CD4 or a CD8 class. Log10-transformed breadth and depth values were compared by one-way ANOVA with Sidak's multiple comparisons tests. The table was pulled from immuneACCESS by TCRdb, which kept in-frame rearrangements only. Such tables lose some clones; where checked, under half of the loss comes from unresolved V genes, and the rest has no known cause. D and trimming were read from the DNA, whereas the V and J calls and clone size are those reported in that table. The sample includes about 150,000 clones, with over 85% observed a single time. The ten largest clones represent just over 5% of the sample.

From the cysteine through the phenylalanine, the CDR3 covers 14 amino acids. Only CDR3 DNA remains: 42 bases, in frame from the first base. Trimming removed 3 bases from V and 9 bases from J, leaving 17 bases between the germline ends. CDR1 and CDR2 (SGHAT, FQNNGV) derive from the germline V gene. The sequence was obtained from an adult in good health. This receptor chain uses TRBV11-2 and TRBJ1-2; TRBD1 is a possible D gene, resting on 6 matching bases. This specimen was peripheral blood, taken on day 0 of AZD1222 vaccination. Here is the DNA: TGTGCCAGCAGCTTTAGCAACCAGGGGCTTCGCTACACCTTC. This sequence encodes CASSFSNQGLRYTF.